This T cell receptor beta chain was recovered during a study of cytomegalovirus exposure and HLA in healthy donors. Only in-frame clones appear in the TCRdb table, and some are missing; sequencing was by immunoSEQ multiplex PCR. Of some 60,000 clones in the sample, 96% were seen once. CDR1 is SEHNR, CDR2 FQNEAQ, per germline (reference sequence). The CDR3 is 14 residues long. V was pared by 0 bases and J by 14 bases, with 3 bases of the junction left unmatched. Comments on this clone: Its antigen is not identified.

Study-wide results and limits: Altogether, 164 TCR beta chains were recorded as cytomegalovirus-associated. One later analysis, an examination of the 100 to 150 validation repertoires, found that first-cohort TCR clusters tended to co-occur in them. Accounts indicate the classifier identified cytomegalovirus status with strong specificity and sensitivity. Rare TCR sequences predominated, though certain public TCRs were found in many donors.

The clonotype was recovered from a man in his late teens or twenties in good health and CMV-seronegative. The sequencing sample was made of PBMCs. V gene TRBV7-9 combines with J gene TRBJ2-1, with TRBD2 identical over 14 bases. CDR3 DNA: TGTGCCAGCAGCTTAGCGGGACTAGCGGGAGTAAAGTTCTTC. Translated, it gives CASSLAGLAGVKFF.